These 15 T cell receptor beta chains came from one sample sequenced in a study of blood T cell repertoires in COVID-19. Data came from immunoSEQ multiplex PCR; TCRdb stores just in-frame clones and leaves some out. The table shows approximately 470,000 clones, with over 75% occurring only once. The sample comprised peripheral blood. The receptors shown here come from a human donor in a cohort sampled during active COVID-19.

Written as DNA, the CDR3 is TGTGCCCTCAAACGGGGGGGAGAGCAGTACTTC. It specifies CALKRGGEQYF. This chain joins TRBV30 and TRBJ2-7; 8 nucleotides align to TRBD2. This CDR3 contains 11 residues. Per germline, CDR1 GTSNPN and CDR2 SVGIG (reference sequence). V shed 8 bases, J shed 7 bases, and the junction held 7 bases outside the gene matches.

This sequence joins TRBV30 and TRBJ1-2, with D possibly TRBD1 on 5 matching bases. In germline, CDR1 is GTSNPN, CDR2 SVGIG (reference sequence). V lost 5 bases to trimming and J lost 3 bases, with 16 bases between them. The CDR3 is 14 amino acids. CDR3 coding DNA: TGTGCCTGGGGGGCGGGCCCGGTAGACTATGGCTACACCTTC. This codes for CAWGAGPVDYGYTF.

This clone was observed a few times. The J gene is TRBJ2-2, the V gene TRBV28; 14 bases match TRBD2. Germline CDR1 MDHEN, CDR2 SYDVKM. The ends lost 6 bases at V and 2 bases at J; junction bases unmatched: 5. The CDR3 has 17 amino acids. CDR3 region: CASRGLAGAGNTGELFF. The CDR3 nucleotides read TGTGCCAGCAGGGGACTAGCGGGAGCTGGCAACACCGGGGAGCTGTTTTTT.

The J gene is TRBJ2-1, the V gene TRBV21-1; TRBD1 is the table's D call, not checked against the DNA. TRBV21-1 is described as a pseudogene. The length of the CDR3 is 15 residues. Here the CDR3 DNA reads TGTGCCAGCAGCAAAATGGGGCGAAATGGCGATGAGCAGTTCTTC. This translates into CASSKMGRNGDEQFF.

The chain combines TRBV11-3 with TRBJ1-6; possible D gene TRBD1, 5 bases. Between the trimmed V and J ends, which lost 5 bases and 3 bases, there was a span of 11 bases. Germline CDR1 and CDR2: SGHNT and YENEEA. There are 15 residues in the CDR3. DNA of the CDR3: TGTGCCAGCAGCCAAGACAGTAACTATAATTCACCCCTCCACTTT. Its protein is CASSQDSNYNSPLHF. The full variable domain, completed using reference TRBV11-3 and TRBJ1-6, is EAGVVQSPRYKIIEKKQPVAFWCNPISGHNTLYWYLQNLGQGPELLIRYENEEAVDDSQLPKDRFSAERLKGVDSTLKIQPAELGDSAVYLCASSQDSNYNSPLHFGNGTRLTVT.

This chain joins TRBV9 and TRBJ1-2, with 8 nucleotides matching TRBD1. Germline lookup yields CDR1 SGDLS and CDR2 YYNGEE. This CDR3 has 15 residues. The junction had 13 bases not matched to a gene; V was cut back by 7 bases and J by 5 bases. The CDR3, as DNA: TGTGCCAGCTCCTCTCAGCCGGGACAGGCTTATGGCTACACCTTC. Residues: CASSSQPGQAYGYTF.

In this sample, this clone turned up a few times. The gene calls are TRBV6-5 and TRBJ1-2, with 7 bases fitting TRBD1. The CDR3 length is 13 residues. V gave up 2 bases and J gave up 7 bases; unmatched junction bases: 4. Germline CDR1 is MNHEY and CDR2 is SVGAGI. CDR3 in amino acids: CASSYRDSTGYTF. The CDR3 DNA follows: TGTGCCAGCAGTTACAGGGACAGCACTGGCTACACCTTC.

This chain joins TRBV6-1 and TRBJ2-7; TRBD2 might be the D (6 bases). The CDR3 sequence is 16 residues long. Germline V lookup: CDR1 MNHNS, CDR2 SASEGT. Trimming took off 3 bases at V and 2 bases at J, with 17 bases between the two ends. The CDR3 here is CASSEKRTGATYEQYF. CDR3 DNA: TGTGCCAGCAGTGAGAAGAGGACGGGAGCGACCTACGAGCAGTACTTC.

The chain carries TRBV4-3 and TRBJ2-1; 14 positions agree with TRBD2. This CDR3 has 18 residues. V lost 0 bases and J lost 6; bases outside the gene matches: 7. Germline-derived CDR1 and CDR2 are LGHNA and YSLEER. CDR3 in amino acids: CASSQDRGLAGALNEQFF. DNA for the CDR3: TGCGCCAGCAGCCAAGATAGGGGACTAGCGGGAGCCCTCAATGAGCAGTTCTTC.

The rearrangement joins TRBV9 to TRBJ1-2; D is possibly TRBD1 (6 bases). This CDR3 has 15 amino acids. Germline V gene sequence: CDR1 SGDLS, CDR2 YYNGEE. Trimming removed 2 bases from V and 5 bases from J, with 16 bases in between. CDR3 amino acids: CASSVGTKTAYGYTF. The CDR3, as DNA: TGTGCCAGCAGCGTTGGGACAAAGACTGCTTATGGCTACACCTTC.

This chain uses TRBV7-2 with TRBJ2-7; 12 positions agree with TRBD2. The CDR3 extends over 15 amino acids. The V and J ends lost 6 bases and 5 bases, in that order; junction bases with no gene match: 8. Per germline, CDR1 SGHTA and CDR2 FQGNSA. CDR3 residues: CASRPTSGRIHEQYF. In DNA form, the CDR3 reads TGTGCCAGCAGACCGACTAGCGGGAGAATCCACGAGCAGTACTTC.

The J gene is TRBJ2-1, the V gene TRBV19, with unresolved D. Germline V gene sequence: CDR1 LNHDA, CDR2 SQIVND (reference sequence). V lost 4 bases and J lost 0, with 7 bases in between. The CDR3 has 14 residues. The CDR3 DNA sequence: TGTGCCAGTAGTAAAGTGAGCTCCTACAATGAGCAGTTCTTC. Protein product: CASSKVSSYNEQFF.

This chain uses TRBV30 with TRBJ1-1; a possible D gene is TRBD1 (5 bases). The CDR3 spans 13 residues. V dropped 1 base and J dropped 2 bases, with 8 bases sitting between them. Germline loops: CDR1 GTSNPN, CDR2 SVGIG (reference sequence). CDR3: CAWSADSNTEAFF. CDR3 nucleotides: TGTGCCTGGAGTGCCGACAGCAACACTGAAGCTTTCTTT.

The chain carries TRBV9 and TRBJ2-7; 9 nucleotides line up with TRBD1. The trim removed 3 bases at V and 0 bases at J, leaving 4 bases unmatched. Germline assignment: CDR1 SGDLS and CDR2 YYNGEE. CDR3 length: 15 amino acids. CDR3 amino acids: CASSAGTGSSYEQYF. As DNA, the CDR3 is TGTGCCAGCAGCGCCGGGACAGGGAGCTCCTACGAGCAGTACTTC.

A single count supports this clone. J is TRBJ2-1 and V is TRBV4-1, with 12 positions matching TRBD2. Looked up from germline, CDR1 is MGHRA and CDR2 is YSYEKL. Trimming at V came to 6 bases and at J to 8 bases, leaving 8 bases not matched to a gene. CDR3 length: 15 amino acids. Here the CDR3 DNA reads TGCGCCAGCAGTGGGAGGCTAGCGGGAGGGGATGAGCAGTTCTTC. Protein sequence: CASSGRLAGGDEQFF.